A selection of T cell receptor beta chains follows, all from one sample in a study of T cells in localized non-small cell lung cancer. Sequencing was performed with immunoSEQ multiplex PCR; in TCRdb, only in-frame clones are kept and a portion is missing. The sample includes 35,000 to 45,000 clones, over 85% seen only once; the top ten take roughly 6.9%. The starting material was peripheral blood, obtained before any cancer treatment. These receptors originate from a female donor older than 55 with stage I lung adenocarcinoma. Each CDR3 is given with its conserved first and last residue. Each record gives: clone size, V gene, D gene, J gene, CDR3 protein, CDR3 DNA. The D gene is left open where the match is weak. A clone size is listed for some rows: how often the clone was seen (once, few, many), or a class if it is expanded.

size: .
V: TRBV7-8
D: .
J: TRBJ1-4
CDR3: CASSLRSATDLATNEKLFF
DNA: TGTGCCAGCAGCTTAAGGTCGGCGACAGATCTGGCAACTAATGAAAAACTGTTTTTT

size: few
V: TRBV4-1
D: .
J: TRBJ2-5
CDR3: CASSSGLPETQYF
DNA: TGCGCCAGCAGCTCGGGACTCCCGGAGACCCAGTACTTC

size: .
V: TRBV2
D: TRBD1
J: TRBJ1-6
CDR3: CARTKKGQGESPLHF
DNA: TGTGCCAGGACCAAGAAGGGACAGGGGGAATCACCCCTCCACTTT

size: .
V: TRBV19
D: .
J: TRBJ1-5
CDR3: CASSLRERGHSNQPQHF
DNA: TGTGCCAGTAGTCTCCGAGAGCGGGGCCATAGCAATCAGCCCCAGCATTTT

size: .
V: TRBV4-1
D: TRBD1
J: TRBJ1-3
CDR3: CASSQEGTGAFLAHSGNTIYF
DNA: TGCGCCAGCAGCCAAGAAGGAACAGGGGCATTTTTGGCCCACTCTGGAAACACCATATATTTT

size: .
V: TRBV14
D: .
J: TRBJ2-5
CDR3: CASSQGRGRETQYF
DNA: TGTGCCAGCAGCCAAGGAAGGGGTAGGGAGACCCAGTACTTC

size: .
V: TRBV19
D: TRBD1
J: TRBJ2-6
CDR3: CASSPGQSYSGANVLTF
DNA: TGTGCCAGTAGTCCGGGACAGTCCTACTCTGGGGCCAACGTCCTGACTTTC

size: .
V: TRBV5-1
D: TRBD1
J: TRBJ2-5
CDR3: CASSFHRGQQAFQETQYF
DNA: TGCGCCAGCAGCTTCCACAGGGGCCAGCAAGCGTTTCAAGAGACCCAGTACTTC

size: few
V: TRBV28
D: .
J: TRBJ1-2
CDR3: CASSLVAAGQGGYTF
DNA: TGTGCCAGCAGTTTAGTGGCAGCCGGTCAGGGTGGCTACACCTTC

size: .
V: TRBV7-2
D: .
J: TRBJ2-5
CDR3: CASSPQPGFLETQYF
DNA: TGTGCCAGCAGCCCTCAGCCCGGCTTTCTAGAGACCCAGTACTTC

size: once
V: TRBV5-6
D: .
J: TRBJ2-5
CDR3: CASSFGIPGETQYF
DNA: TGTGCCAGCAGCTTCGGGATCCCGGGGGAGACCCAGTACTTC

size: .
V: TRBV6-9
D: .
J: TRBJ1-5
CDR3: CASLQRGRKLNYNQPQHF
DNA: TGTGCCAGCTTACAAAGGGGCAGGAAACTCAATTACAATCAGCCCCAGCATTTT

size: .
V: TRBV7-9
D: .
J: TRBJ2-2
CDR3: CASSLASATGELFF
DNA: TGTGCCAGCAGCTTAGCGAGTGCCACCGGGGAGCTGTTTTTT

size: .
V: TRBV29-1
D: TRBD1
J: TRBJ1-5
CDR3: CSAGEDRGPNQPQHF
DNA: TGCAGCGCTGGGGAGGACAGGGGACCCAATCAGCCCCAGCATTTT

size: .
V: TRBV7-2
D: .
J: TRBJ1-5
CDR3: CASSLALGGNQPQHF
DNA: TGTGCCAGCAGCTTAGCGTTAGGAGGCAATCAGCCCCAGCATTTT

size: .
V: TRBV13
D: .
J: TRBJ1-3
CDR3: CASSLRISSGNTIYF
DNA: TGTGCCAGCAGCTTAAGGATTTCCTCTGGAAACACCATATATTTT

size: .
V: TRBV7-3
D: .
J: TRBJ1-2
CDR3: CASSSTGFGGYTF
DNA: TGTGCCAGCAGCTCCACAGGCTTCGGAGGCTACACCTTC

size: .
V: TRBV19
D: .
J: TRBJ1-2
CDR3: CASSYSPNYGYTF
DNA: TGTGCCAGTAGTTACAGCCCTAACTATGGCTACACCTTC

size: .
V: TRBV10-3
D: .
J: TRBJ2-7
CDR3: CAISESGTYEQYF
DNA: TGTGCCATCAGTGAGTCGGGTACCTACGAGCAGTACTTC

size: .
V: TRBV19
D: .
J: TRBJ2-4
CDR3: CASKSGNNQYF
DNA: TGTGCCAGCAAATCAGGGAATAATCAGTACTTC

size: .
V: TRBV5-5
D: TRBD1
J: TRBJ1-1
CDR3: CASSLVFRGPNTEAFF
DNA: TGTGCCAGCAGCTTGGTTTTCAGGGGGCCGAACACTGAAGCTTTCTTT

size: .
V: TRBV5-1
D: .
J: TRBJ2-1
CDR3: CASSSGGVGAYNEQFF
DNA: TGCGCCAGCAGCTCGGGCGGGGTAGGGGCCTACAATGAGCAGTTCTTC

size: .
V: TRBV6-6
D: .
J: TRBJ1-6
CDR3: CASRDGRAGSPLHF
DNA: TGTGCCAGCAGAGATGGCAGGGCTGGTTCACCCCTCCACTTT

size: once
V: TRBV7-9
D: .
J: TRBJ2-3
CDR3: CASSQLYTDTQYF
DNA: TGTGCCAGCAGCCAACTCTACACAGATACGCAGTATTTT

size: .
V: TRBV28
D: .
J: TRBJ1-2
CDR3: CASRVWGLEDYTF
DNA: TGTGCCAGCAGAGTCTGGGGGTTAGAGGACTACACCTTC

size: .
V: TRBV19
D: .
J: TRBJ1-1
CDR3: CASSIVNTEAFF
DNA: TGTGCCAGTAGTATAGTGAACACTGAAGCTTTCTTT

size: .
V: TRBV5-3
D: .
J: TRBJ1-1
CDR3: CARSLGQGKTEAFF
DNA: TGTGCCAGAAGCTTGGGTCAGGGGAAGACTGAAGCTTTCTTT

size: few
V: TRBV11-2
D: .
J: TRBJ1-6
CDR3: CASSLDQGSPLHF
DNA: TGTGCCAGCAGCTTAGATCAGGGTTCACCCCTCCACTTT

size: .
V: TRBV10-3
D: .
J: TRBJ2-7
CDR3: CAIRGTVSYEQYF
DNA: TGTGCCATCAGGGGGACGGTCTCCTACGAGCAGTACTTC

size: .
V: TRBV28
D: .
J: TRBJ1-4
CDR3: CASSLRDARLFF
DNA: TGTGCCAGCAGTTTAAGGGATGCACGACTGTTTTTT

size: .
V: TRBV7-7
D: TRBD1
J: TRBJ2-4
CDR3: CATTPGQGAVAKNIQYF
DNA: TGTGCTACCACTCCGGGACAGGGGGCAGTAGCCAAAAACATTCAGTACTTC

size: .
V: TRBV2
D: .
J: TRBJ1-2
CDR3: CASSTLMGFDGYTF
DNA: TGTGCCAGCAGTACCCTAATGGGGTTCGATGGCTACACCTTC

size: .
V: TRBV9
D: .
J: TRBJ1-6
CDR3: CASSPSRTASSSYNSPLHF
DNA: TGTGCCAGCAGCCCCTCACGGACAGCCTCGAGCTCCTATAATTCACCCCTCCACTTT

size: .
V: TRBV11-2
D: .
J: TRBJ1-4
CDR3: CASSSPDSGKLFF
DNA: TGTGCCAGCAGCTCCCCGGACAGTGGGAAACTGTTTTTT

size: .
V: TRBV6-4
D: .
J: TRBJ2-6
CDR3: CASSDSDSSGANVLTF
DNA: TGTGCCAGCAGTGACTCGGACAGCTCTGGGGCCAACGTCCTGACTTTC

size: .
V: TRBV7-3
D: TRBD1
J: TRBJ1-2
CDR3: CASSLSQGAGYGYTF
DNA: TGTGCCAGCAGCCTCTCACAGGGGGCTGGCTATGGCTACACCTTC

size: .
V: TRBV27
D: .
J: TRBJ2-7
CDR3: CASSLSARLEGFSYEQYF
DNA: TGTGCCAGCAGTTTATCAGCTCGACTGGAGGGGTTCTCCTACGAGCAGTACTTC

size: .
V: TRBV5-1
D: TRBD2
J: TRBJ2-3
CDR3: CASRFSGGLADTQYF
DNA: TGCGCCAGCAGATTTAGCGGGGGCTTGGCAGATACGCAGTATTTT

size: .
V: TRBV18
D: .
J: TRBJ2-7
CDR3: CASSPPLSQASYEQYF
DNA: TGTGCCAGCTCACCACCGCTCTCCCAGGCATCCTACGAGCAGTACTTC

size: .
V: TRBV2
D: .
J: TRBJ2-4
CDR3: CASSDPDWNIQYF
DNA: TGTGCCAGCAGTGATCCTGACTGGAACATTCAGTACTTC

size: once
V: TRBV5-5
D: TRBD1
J: TRBJ2-4
CDR3: CASSQDRETLIIQAKNIQYF
DNA: TGTGCCAGCAGTCAGGACAGGGAAACGCTTATCATCCAAGCCAAAAACATTCAGTACTTC

size: .
V: TRBV7-9
D: TRBD1
J: TRBJ1-2
CDR3: CASSLGPGQGRGYTF
DNA: TGTGCCAGCAGCTTAGGCCCGGGACAGGGGCGCGGCTACACCTTC

size: .
V: TRBV19
D: .
J: TRBJ1-5
CDR3: CASTAQGVNQPQHF
DNA: TGTGCCAGTACTGCACAGGGAGTCAATCAGCCCCAGCATTTT

size: .
V: TRBV28
D: TRBD1
J: TRBJ1-2
CDR3: CASSTPGGPDYGYTF
DNA: TGTGCCAGCAGCACCCCAGGGGGGCCGGACTATGGCTACACCTTC

size: .
V: TRBV10-3
D: TRBD2
J: TRBJ2-1
CDR3: CAISLAGGSYNEQFF
DNA: TGTGCCATCTCTCTCGCGGGGGGCTCCTACAATGAGCAGTTCTTC

size: .
V: TRBV10-3
D: TRBD1
J: TRBJ1-2
CDR3: CAISAGGIYGYTF
DNA: TGTGCCATCAGTGCAGGGGGCATTTATGGCTACACCTTC

size: .
V: TRBV6-1
D: .
J: TRBJ2-3
CDR3: CASQPADTQYF
DNA: TGTGCCAGCCAGCCCGCAGATACGCAGTATTTT

size: .
V: TRBV6-5
D: TRBD1
J: TRBJ2-3
CDR3: CASGTGSTDTQYF
DNA: TGTGCCAGCGGGACAGGGAGCACAGATACGCAGTATTTT

size: .
V: TRBV5-1
D: TRBD1
J: TRBJ1-2
CDR3: CASSRTGDGNTF
DNA: TGCGCCAGCAGCCGGACAGGGGACGGTAACACCTTC

size: .
V: TRBV10-1
D: .
J: TRBJ2-7
CDR3: CASCSDCAYEQYF
DNA: TGCGCCAGCTGTTCAGACTGCGCCTACGAGCAGTACTTC

size: .
V: TRBV27
D: TRBD1
J: TRBJ1-5
CDR3: CASSSRTGTVGSNQPQHF
DNA: TGTGCCAGCAGTTCGCGGACAGGGACGGTAGGAAGCAATCAGCCCCAGCATTTT